This T cell receptor beta chain was sequenced in a study of vaccination and CD4 T cells after COVID-19. Study-wide results and limits: With convalescent patients, a median about 84% of reactive clones emerged solely after vaccination. Early post-infection timepoints were not included, and relatively few convalescent patients were studied. Median counts of SARS-CoV-2-reactive clonotypes increased from approximately 21 to 40; this difference was not significant.

Sequencing of cultured CD4+ T cell DNA used the Oncomine TCR Beta short-read assay. It was from cultured CD4+ T cells that genomic DNA was extracted. TCRdb reprocessed the PCR reads via MiXCR and lists one record per CDR3 protein. There are 15,000 or so distinct CDR3 sequences in the sample; 36% occur only once, and about 16% lies in the top ten. As for this clonotype: Its antigen is not identified.

Treatment in this sample: 10-day PBMC culture with coronavirus spike peptide pools or control peptides (ViraFEST assay). Trimming pared 5 bases from V and 7 bases from J, leaving 8 bases between. Germline values: CDR1 SGHTA, CDR2 FQGNSA. The CDR3 loop spans 11 amino acids. The gene calls are TRBV7-2 and TRBJ1-1, with a tentative D call TRBD1 (5 bases). This clonotype was obtained from a human donor with COVID-19. Material for sequencing was cultured CD4+ T cells from blood. The CDR3 nucleotides read TGTGCCAGCAGCCGTACAGGTGAAGCTTTCTTT. Encoded protein: CASSRTGEAFF.